One sample yielded the 10 T cell receptor beta chains listed below, sequenced in a study of shared clonotypes between healthy human individuals. Here immunoSEQ multiplex PCR was the method, and the copy in TCRdb shows in-frame clones only, minus some. Of approximately 2.5 million clones in the sample, more than 80% were seen once. Material: naive CD4+ T cells sorted from blood. As to subset: CD45RA+ positively selected. The receptors originated from a man between 18 and 29 years old in good health.

This chain connects TRBV21-1 to TRBJ1-1; TRBD1 reflects the table's D call only, with no check against the DNA. TRBV21-1 is flagged as a pseudogene. The CDR3 has 14 residues. CDR3 in amino acids: CASSTWTVNTEAFF. The CDR3 coding sequence is TGTGCCAGCAGCACCTGGACAGTGAACACTGAAGCTTTCTTT.

This CDR3 is CASSLGGPQGRNEAFF. DNA of the CDR3: TGCGCCAGCAGCTTGGGGGGACCACAGGGGAGAAATGAAGCTTTCTTT. V usage is TRBV5-1 and J usage is TRBJ1-1; 7 positions agree with TRBD1. This CDR3 comprises 16 residues. V shed 0 bases and J 7 bases; nucleotides not matched to a gene: 12. Germline V gene lookup returns CDR1 SGHRS and CDR2 YFSETQ.

This clone has just one count. The chain has TRBV15 and TRBJ2-1; TRBD2 agrees at 10 bases. After removal of 2 bases from V and 1 base from J, the junction contained 2 bases not matched to a gene. Germline V gives CDR1 LNHNV, CDR2 YYDKDF (reference sequence). The CDR3 length is 16 residues. The CDR3 nucleotides read TGTGCCACCAGCAGACCTAGCGGGGGTTCCTACAATGAGCAGTTCTTC. It codes for CATSRPSGGSYNEQFF.

This chain connects TRBV7-8 to TRBJ2-7, with 7 nucleotides matching TRBD2. V gave up 5 bases and J gave up 1 base; unmatched junction bases: 14. The CDR3 is made up of 17 amino acids. From germline, CDR1 is SGHVS and CDR2 FQNEAQ. The CDR3 loop reads CASSQAGWRGLSYEQYF. CDR3 nucleotides: TGTGCCAGCAGCCAAGCGGGTTGGCGGGGGTTATCCTACGAGCAGTACTTC.

The chain uses TRBV7-2 and TRBJ2-3, with 7 bases that match TRBD1. The CDR3 contains 17 residues. V lost 1 base to trimming and J lost 4 bases; unmatched junction nucleotides: 11. The germline V gene has CDR1 SGHTA and CDR2 FQGNSA. CDR3 sequence: CASSLGWTGATPDTQYF. The DNA for the CDR3 is TGTGCCAGCAGCTTAGGATGGACAGGCGCGACGCCAGATACGCAGTATTTT.

With regard to this clone: Other DNA sequences in this specimen translate into the identical CDR3. The genes are TRBV18 and TRBJ1-2, with 9 nucleotides matching TRBD1. Germline trimming cut 2 bases from V and 8 bases from J; bases unmatched to any gene: 6. The CDR3 length is 14 residues. CDR1 KGHSH and CDR2 LQKENI come from the germline V gene. The CDR3, as DNA: TGTGCCAGCTCACCAGGGACAGGGCTGGGCGGCTACACCTTC. It yields the protein CASSPGTGLGGYTF.

The V call is TRBV9, the J call TRBJ2-1; 9 bases map to TRBD1. CDR1 is SGDLS and CDR2 is YYNGEE in the germline V gene. V dropped 3 bases and J dropped 3; count of bases not matched to a gene: 4. This CDR3 has 15 amino acids. This CDR3 reads CASSDTGGGYNEQFF. CDR3 nucleotide sequence: TGTGCCAGCAGCGACACAGGGGGCGGCTACAATGAGCAGTTCTTC.

The chain joins TRBV29-1 to TRBJ2-7; TRBD2 matches at 8 bases. The junction had 6 bases not matched to a gene; V was cut back by 6 bases and J by 2 bases. The CDR3 consists of 13 residues. Germline assignment: CDR1 SQVTM and CDR2 ANQGSEA. CDR3 amino acids: CSVVPGGTYEQYF. The CDR3, as DNA: TGCAGCGTGGTCCCGGGGGGGACCTACGAGCAGTACTTC.

The chain recombines TRBV7-9 with TRBJ2-1; 8 bases agree with TRBD1. Germline lookup yields CDR1 SEHNR and CDR2 FQNEAQ (reference sequence). There are 17 residues in the CDR3. The junction had 9 bases not matched to a gene; V was cut back by 1 base and J by 4 bases. In DNA, the CDR3 is TGTGCCAGCAGCTTAGAACTTACCGGGACAGGATACAATGAGCAGTTCTTC. It is translated as CASSLELTGTGYNEQFF.

In nucleotides, the CDR3 is TGTGCCAGCAGGACCACGGACAGAAACGAAAAACTGTTTTTT. Translation: CASRTTDRNEKLFF. V gene TRBV6-5 combines with J gene TRBJ1-4; D is possibly TRBD1 (6 bases). The CDR3 runs to 14 residues. The germline V and J ends were trimmed by 6 bases and 8 bases, with 16 bases remaining between them. Looked up from germline, CDR1 is MNHEY and CDR2 is SVGAGI.